This is a list of T cell receptor beta chains from one sample in a study of T cells in Graves' hyperthyroidism and ophthalmopathy. Each CDR3 protein is one row after TCRdb ran MiXCR on the multiplex PCR reads. The table lists 640,000 or so distinct CDR3 sequences, 14% of them singletons. Sequenced: blood. These TCRs come from a woman aged 18-29 years with Graves' ophthalmopathy. Both conserved end residues are part of each CDR3. The D gene is left open where the match is weak.

j_call,v_call,d_call,cdr3_aa
TRBJ1-5,TRBV6-1,.,CASSPLVGNQPQHF
TRBJ1-2,TRBV12-3/TRBV12-4,TRBD1,CASSFGLTTGDGYGYTF
TRBJ2-7,TRBV5-1,TRBD2,CASSPTSGSHEQYF
TRBJ1-2,TRBV28,.,CASSYPTGGRGYTF
TRBJ2-1,TRBV6-1,.,CASMTGGNEQFF
TRBJ2-5,TRBV28,TRBD2,CASSKLAGETQYF
TRBJ2-2,TRBV3-1,.,CASSLGVNYGELFF
TRBJ2-1,TRBV20-1,.,CSAPPSGGLNEQFF
TRBJ2-3,TRBV12-3/TRBV12-4,TRBD2,CASNDPSSGTTDTQYF
TRBJ2-3,TRBV30,.,CAWSVPDTQYF
TRBJ2-1,TRBV19,TRBD1,CASSLNRGYNEQFF
TRBJ2-5,TRBV6-2/TRBV6-3,.,CASSYWTERSEETQYF
TRBJ1-1,TRBV10-3,.,CAISESMTLIGGNTEAFF
TRBJ2-1,TRBV5-1,.,CASSFSVSSSYNEQFF
TRBJ2-2,TRBV27,.,CASSLIRTGELFF
TRBJ2-1,TRBV7-2,TRBD2,CASSPLPGRAGGPGEQFF
TRBJ1-2,TRBV18,.,CASSLQGGYTF
TRBJ1-1,TRBV4-1,.,CASSQRAGRETEAFF
TRBJ1-5,TRBV20-1,.,CSARDLGQVIHF
TRBJ1-2,TRBV28,TRBD1,CASSSGGGYTF
TRBJ2-7,TRBV15,TRBD2,CATSRDPRVRAGSYEQYF
TRBJ2-1,TRBV9,TRBD2,CASSPRGLVGNEQFF
TRBJ2-5,TRBV12-3/TRBV12-4,.,CASNLIGGLQETQYF
TRBJ1-5,TRBV20-1,TRBD1,CSATTGANQPQHF
TRBJ1-1,TRBV14,.,CASSQVRRNTEAFF
TRBJ1-2,TRBV4-1,TRBD1,CASSQESGTGFYGYTF
TRBJ2-7,TRBV6-1,.,CASSEMGGPYEQYF
TRBJ2-1,TRBV7-9,.,CASSSTRGRVYNEQFF
TRBJ2-7,TRBV11-2,.,CASSLLPYEQYF
TRBJ2-5,TRBV6-5,.,CASSYRPRLTEETQYF
TRBJ1-4,TRBV6-5,.,CASSYRQSATNEKLFF
TRBJ1-2,TRBV20-1,TRBD1,CSANPGTGVYYGYTF
TRBJ1-1,TRBV11-2,TRBD1,CASSLDGQGGTEAFF
TRBJ2-1,TRBV7-9,TRBD2,CASSFSGSGGSPTSRSGEQFF
TRBJ2-3,TRBV12-3/TRBV12-4,.,CASSLATSFHTQYF
TRBJ1-3,TRBV28,TRBD1,CASSIYQNRGRSGNTIYF
TRBJ2-5,TRBV5-8,.,CASSLFGLKETQYF
TRBJ1-2,TRBV20-1,.,CSARAGLIYGYTF
TRBJ1-2,TRBV6-2/TRBV6-3,.,CASSRSRGTPTPHYGYTF
TRBJ2-7,TRBV4-2,TRBD2,CASSQVTSGSHEQYF
TRBJ1-5,TRBV6-5,TRBD1,CASSYDRGNQPQHF
TRBJ1-2,TRBV7-8,.,CASSWTHRTTNYGYTF
TRBJ2-3,TRBV2,TRBD2,CASNHGGRTDTQYF
TRBJ1-4,TRBV7-8,TRBD1,CASSTGQGRSEKLFF
TRBJ2-2,TRBV11-1,.,CASGLVYRTENTGELFF
TRBJ1-4,TRBV28,TRBD1,CASRQGAEKLFF
TRBJ2-7,TRBV4-1,TRBD2,CASSRAGTSTEQYF